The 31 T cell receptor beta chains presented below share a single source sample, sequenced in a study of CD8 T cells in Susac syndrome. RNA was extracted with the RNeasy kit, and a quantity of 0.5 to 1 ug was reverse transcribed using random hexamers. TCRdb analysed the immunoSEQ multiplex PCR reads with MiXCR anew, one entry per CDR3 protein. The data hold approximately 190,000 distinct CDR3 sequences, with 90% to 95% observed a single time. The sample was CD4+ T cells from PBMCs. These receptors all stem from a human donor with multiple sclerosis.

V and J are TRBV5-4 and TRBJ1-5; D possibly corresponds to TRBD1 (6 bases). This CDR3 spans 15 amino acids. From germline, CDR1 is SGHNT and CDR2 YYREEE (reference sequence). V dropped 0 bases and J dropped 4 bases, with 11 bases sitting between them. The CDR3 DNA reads TGTGCCAGCAGCTTGGCCGGACAGCAGAATCAGCCCCAGCATTTT. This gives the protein CASSLAGQQNQPQHF.

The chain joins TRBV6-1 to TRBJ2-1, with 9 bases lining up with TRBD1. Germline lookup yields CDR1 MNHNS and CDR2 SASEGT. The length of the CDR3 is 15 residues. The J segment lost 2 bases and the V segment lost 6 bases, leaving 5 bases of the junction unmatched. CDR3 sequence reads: CASRGTGRPYNEQFF. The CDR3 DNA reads TGTGCCAGCAGGGGGACAGGGAGGCCCTACAATGAGCAGTTCTTC.

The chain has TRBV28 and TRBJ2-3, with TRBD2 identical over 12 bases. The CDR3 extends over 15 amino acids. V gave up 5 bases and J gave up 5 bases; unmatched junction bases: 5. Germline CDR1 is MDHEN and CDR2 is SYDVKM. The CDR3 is CASSPSGGAVDTQYF. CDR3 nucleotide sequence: TGTGCCAGCAGTCCTAGCGGGGGGGCCGTAGATACGCAGTATTTT.

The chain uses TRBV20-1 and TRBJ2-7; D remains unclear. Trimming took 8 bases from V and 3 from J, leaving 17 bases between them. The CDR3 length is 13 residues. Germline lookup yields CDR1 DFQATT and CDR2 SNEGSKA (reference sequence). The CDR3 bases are TGCAGTACCACGCGAGGTTGGGACTACGAGCAGTACTTC. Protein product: CSTTRGWDYEQYF.

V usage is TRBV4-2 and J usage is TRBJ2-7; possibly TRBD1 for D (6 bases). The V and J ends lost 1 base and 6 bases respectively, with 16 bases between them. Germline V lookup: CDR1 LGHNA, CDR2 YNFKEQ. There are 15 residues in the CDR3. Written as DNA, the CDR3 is TGTGCCAGCAGCCAAGCCCCGCAGGGGTGGGCCGAGCAGTACTTC. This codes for CASSQAPQGWAEQYF.

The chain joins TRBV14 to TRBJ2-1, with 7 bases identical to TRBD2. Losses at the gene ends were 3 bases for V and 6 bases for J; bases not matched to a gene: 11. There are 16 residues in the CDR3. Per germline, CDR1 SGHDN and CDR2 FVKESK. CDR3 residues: CASSHLRREGSNEQFF. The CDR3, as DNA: TGTGCCAGCAGCCACCTCAGGAGGGAGGGGAGCAATGAGCAGTTCTTC.

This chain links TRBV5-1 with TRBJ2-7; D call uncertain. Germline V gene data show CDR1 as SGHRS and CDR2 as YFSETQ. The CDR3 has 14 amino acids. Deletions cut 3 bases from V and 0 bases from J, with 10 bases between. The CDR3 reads CASSSSTDSYEQYF. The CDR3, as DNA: TGCGCCAGCAGCTCCTCGACGGACTCCTACGAGCAGTACTTC.

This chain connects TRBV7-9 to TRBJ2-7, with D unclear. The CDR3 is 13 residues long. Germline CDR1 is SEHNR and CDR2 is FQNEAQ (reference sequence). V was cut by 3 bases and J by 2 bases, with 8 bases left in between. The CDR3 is CASSLELAYEQYF. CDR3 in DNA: TGTGCCAGCAGCTTGGAGCTAGCCTACGAGCAGTACTTC.

The CDR3, as DNA: TGTGCCAGCAGTTTGGAGGGCCGAGAGACCCAGTACTTC. Protein: CASSLEGRETQYF. The chain combines TRBV12-3 or TRBV12-4 with TRBJ2-5, with a weak D call TRBD2 (6 bases). The V end was cut by 3 bases, the J end by 4 bases, with 9 bases between. This CDR3 is built from 13 residues.

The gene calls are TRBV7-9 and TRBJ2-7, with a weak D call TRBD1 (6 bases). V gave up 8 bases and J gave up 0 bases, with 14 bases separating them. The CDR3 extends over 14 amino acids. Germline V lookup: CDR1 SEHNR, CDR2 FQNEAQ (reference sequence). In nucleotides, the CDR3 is TGTGCCAGCCCTAGACAGGAGAGCTCCTACGAGCAGTACTTC. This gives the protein CASPRQESSYEQYF.

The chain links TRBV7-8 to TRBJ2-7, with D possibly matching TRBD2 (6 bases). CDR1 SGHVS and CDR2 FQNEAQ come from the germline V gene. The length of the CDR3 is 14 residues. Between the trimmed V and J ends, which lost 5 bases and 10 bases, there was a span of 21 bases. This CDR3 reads CASSPQRVGGVQYF. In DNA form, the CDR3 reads TGTGCCAGCAGCCCCCAGCGGGTTGGCGGTGTCCAGTACTTC.

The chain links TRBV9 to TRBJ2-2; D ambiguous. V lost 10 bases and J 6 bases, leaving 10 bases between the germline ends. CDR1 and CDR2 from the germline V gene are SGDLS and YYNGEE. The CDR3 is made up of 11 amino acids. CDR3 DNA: TGTGCCTCGAAAGGATCCGGGGAGCTGTTTTTT. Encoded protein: CASKGSGELFF.

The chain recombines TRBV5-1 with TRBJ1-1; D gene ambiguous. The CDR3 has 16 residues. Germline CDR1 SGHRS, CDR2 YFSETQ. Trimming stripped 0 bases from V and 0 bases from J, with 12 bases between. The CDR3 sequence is CASSLGWQLMNTEAFF. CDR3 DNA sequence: TGCGCCAGCAGCTTGGGGTGGCAGTTGATGAACACTGAAGCTTTCTTT.

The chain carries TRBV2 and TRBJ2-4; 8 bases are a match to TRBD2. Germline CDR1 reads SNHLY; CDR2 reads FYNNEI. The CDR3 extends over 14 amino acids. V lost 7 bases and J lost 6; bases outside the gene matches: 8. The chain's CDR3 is CASKAAGVGNIQYF. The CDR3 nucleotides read TGTGCCAGCAAGGCAGCGGGGGTGGGAAACATTCAGTACTTC.

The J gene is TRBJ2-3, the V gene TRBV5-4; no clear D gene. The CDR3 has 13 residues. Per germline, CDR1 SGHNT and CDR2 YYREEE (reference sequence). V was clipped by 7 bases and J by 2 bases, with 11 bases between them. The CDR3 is CASCAGPTDTQYF. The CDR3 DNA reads TGTGCCAGCTGCGCCGGGCCCACAGATACGCAGTATTTT.

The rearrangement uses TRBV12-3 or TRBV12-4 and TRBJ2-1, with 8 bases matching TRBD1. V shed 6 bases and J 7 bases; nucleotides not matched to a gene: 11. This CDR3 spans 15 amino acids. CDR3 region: CASRTGQALRNEQFF. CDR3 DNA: TGTGCCAGCAGAACGGGACAGGCTTTAAGGAATGAGCAGTTCTTC.

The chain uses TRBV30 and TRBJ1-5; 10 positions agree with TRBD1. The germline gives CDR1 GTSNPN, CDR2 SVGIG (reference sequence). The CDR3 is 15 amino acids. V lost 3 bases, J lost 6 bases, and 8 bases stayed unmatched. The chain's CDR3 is CAWSNRQGAIQPQHF. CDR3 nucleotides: TGTGCCTGGAGCAATAGACAGGGGGCGATTCAGCCCCAGCATTTT.

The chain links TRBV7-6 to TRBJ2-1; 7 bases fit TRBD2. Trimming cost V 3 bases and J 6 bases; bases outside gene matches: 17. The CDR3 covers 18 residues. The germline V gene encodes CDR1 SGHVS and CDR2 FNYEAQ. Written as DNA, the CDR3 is TGTGCCAGCAGCTTTTTTGGGCGGGGGACTCTAACGGGCAATGAGCAGTTCTTC. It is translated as CASSFFGRGTLTGNEQFF.

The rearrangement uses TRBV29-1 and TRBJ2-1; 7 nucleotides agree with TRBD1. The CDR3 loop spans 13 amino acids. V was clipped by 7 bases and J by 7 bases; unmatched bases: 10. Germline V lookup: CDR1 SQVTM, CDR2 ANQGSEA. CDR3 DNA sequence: TGCAGCGCCTCCCCCTCGACAGGGAATGAGCAGTTCTTC. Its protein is CSASPSTGNEQFF.

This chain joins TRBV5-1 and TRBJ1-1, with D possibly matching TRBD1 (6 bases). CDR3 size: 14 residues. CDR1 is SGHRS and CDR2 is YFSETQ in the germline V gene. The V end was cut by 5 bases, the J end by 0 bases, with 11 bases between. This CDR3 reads CASRLGQMNTEAFF. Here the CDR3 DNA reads TGCGCCAGCAGACTCGGACAGATGAACACTGAAGCTTTCTTT.

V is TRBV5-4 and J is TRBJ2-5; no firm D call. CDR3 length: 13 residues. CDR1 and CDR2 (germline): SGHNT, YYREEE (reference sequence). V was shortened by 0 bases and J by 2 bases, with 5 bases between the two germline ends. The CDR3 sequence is CASSLAIQETQYF. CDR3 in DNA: TGTGCCAGCAGCTTGGCTATTCAAGAGACCCAGTACTTC.

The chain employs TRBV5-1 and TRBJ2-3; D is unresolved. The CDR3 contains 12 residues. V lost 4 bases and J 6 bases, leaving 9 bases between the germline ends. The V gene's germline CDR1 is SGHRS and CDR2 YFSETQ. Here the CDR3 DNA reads TGCGCCAGCAGCCGAATTCCCGATACGCAGTATTTT. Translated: CASSRIPDTQYF.

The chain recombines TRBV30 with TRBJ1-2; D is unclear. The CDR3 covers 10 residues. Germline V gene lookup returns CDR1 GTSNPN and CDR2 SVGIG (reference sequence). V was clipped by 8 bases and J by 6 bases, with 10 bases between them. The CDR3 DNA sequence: TGTGCCCTGGAGGCGGATGGCTACACCTTC. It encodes CALEADGYTF.

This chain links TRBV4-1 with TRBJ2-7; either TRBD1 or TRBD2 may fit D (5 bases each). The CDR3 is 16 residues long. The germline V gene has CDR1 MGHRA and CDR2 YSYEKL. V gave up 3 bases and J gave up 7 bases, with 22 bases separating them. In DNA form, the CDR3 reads TGCGCCAGCAGCCACATAACCGGGACCTCAAAGAGGGAGCAGTACTTC. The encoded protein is CASSHITGTSKREQYF.

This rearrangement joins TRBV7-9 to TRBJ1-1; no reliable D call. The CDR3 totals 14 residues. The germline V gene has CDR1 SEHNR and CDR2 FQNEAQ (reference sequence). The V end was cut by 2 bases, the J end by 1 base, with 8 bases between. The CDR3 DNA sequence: TGTGCCAGCAGCTTAAAGGGAACGAACACTGAAGCTTTCTTT. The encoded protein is CASSLKGTNTEAFF.

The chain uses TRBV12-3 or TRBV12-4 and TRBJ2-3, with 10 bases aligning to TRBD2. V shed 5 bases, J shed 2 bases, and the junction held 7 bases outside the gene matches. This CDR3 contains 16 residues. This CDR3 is CASSEIAGGITDTQYF. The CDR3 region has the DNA TGTGCCAGCAGTGAGATAGCGGGGGGAATCACAGATACGCAGTATTTT.

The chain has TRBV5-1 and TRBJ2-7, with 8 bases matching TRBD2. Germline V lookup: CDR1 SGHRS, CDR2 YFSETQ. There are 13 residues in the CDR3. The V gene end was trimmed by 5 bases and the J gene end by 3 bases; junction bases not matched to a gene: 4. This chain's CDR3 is CASSGLARYEQYF. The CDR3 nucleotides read TGCGCCAGCAGTGGACTAGCCCGCTACGAGCAGTACTTC.

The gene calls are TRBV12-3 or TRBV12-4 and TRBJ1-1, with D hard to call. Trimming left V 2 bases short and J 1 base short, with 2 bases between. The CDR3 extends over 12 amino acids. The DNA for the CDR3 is TGTGCCAGCAGTTTAACGAACACTGAAGCTTTCTTT. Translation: CASSLTNTEAFF.

CDR3 DNA: TGCGCCAGCAGCTTGGGGGAGTACTATGGCTACACCTTC. It specifies CASSLGEYYGYTF. The V gene is TRBV5-1, the J gene TRBJ1-2, with D unresolved. The CDR3 extends over 13 amino acids. Trimming stripped 0 bases from V and 3 bases from J, with 6 bases between. CDR1 is SGHRS, CDR2 YFSETQ, per germline.

CDR3 nucleotide sequence: TGCGCCAGCAGCACCCTAAGGGGGGTTGAGCAGTTCTTC. It is translated as CASSTLRGVEQFF. This chain links TRBV5-1 with TRBJ2-1; D is perhaps TRBD1 or TRBD2 (6 bases each). The V and J ends lost 4 bases and 9 bases respectively, with 14 bases between them. The CDR3 contains 13 residues. Germline V gene lookup returns CDR1 SGHRS and CDR2 YFSETQ. Based on the CDR3 plus reference TRBV5-1 and TRBJ2-1, the full variable domain is KAGVTQTPRYLIKTRGQQVTLSCSPISGHRSVSWYQQTPGQGLQFLFEYFSETQRNKGNFPGRFSGRQFSNSRSEMNVSTLELGDSALYLCASSTLRGVEQFFGPGTRLTVL.

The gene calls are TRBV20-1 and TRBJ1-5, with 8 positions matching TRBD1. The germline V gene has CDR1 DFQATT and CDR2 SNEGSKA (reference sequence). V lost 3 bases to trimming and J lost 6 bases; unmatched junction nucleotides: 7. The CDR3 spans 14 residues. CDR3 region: CSASWSRGPQPQHF. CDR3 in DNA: TGCAGTGCTAGCTGGAGCAGGGGGCCTCAGCCCCAGCATTTT.